The 9 T cell receptor beta chains in this list originate from one sample, sequenced in a study of T cells expressing NK-cell markers. One entry per CDR3 protein, without DNA, is what TCRdb gives after re-calling the 5' RACE reads. Its clone listing holds about 180,000 distinct CDR3 sequences. Input material: blood T cells: a sorted CD56 or NKG2C T cell subset, CD4+ or CD8+ T cells, or bulk PBMC T cells (not recorded which). These TCRs come from a man between 18 and 69 years old in good health.

The chain couples TRBV7-9 to TRBJ1-4; the TCRdb D gene call, TRBD1, has no DNA to confirm it. The CDR3 covers 16 residues. Germline V CDR1 and CDR2: SEHNR, FQNEAQ (reference sequence). CDR3 region: CASSLKGTGAIEKLFF.

The CDR3 sequence is CATSRDAAVGQPQHF. The chain employs TRBV15 and TRBJ1-5. This CDR3 comprises 15 residues. Germline loops: CDR1 LNHNV, CDR2 YYDKDF (reference sequence).

This chain links TRBV2 with TRBJ2-2; absent DNA, TCRdb's TRBD1 call cannot be checked. Germline loops: CDR1 SNHLY, CDR2 FYNNEI. The CDR3 consists of 13 residues. CDR3 loop: CASKTGHTGELFF.

CDR3 sequence reads: CASSGSSGGTFTDTQYF. J is TRBJ2-3 and V is TRBV2; the D gene TCRdb calls, TRBD2, cannot be checked with no DNA. Germline CDR1 SNHLY, CDR2 FYNNEI. The CDR3 is 17 amino acids.

V usage is TRBV7-8 and J usage is TRBJ2-3; TCRdb's D gene call, TRBD1, goes unchecked for lack of DNA. This CDR3 has 17 amino acids. Germline V gene sequence: CDR1 SGHVS, CDR2 FQNEAQ. The CDR3 spells CASSPEPGGISTDTQYF. Full variable domain (remainder filled in from reference TRBV7-8 and TRBJ2-3): GAGVSQSPRYKVAKRGQDVALRCDPISGHVSLFWYQQALGQGPEFLTYFQNEAQLDKSGLPSDRFFAERPEGSVSTLKIQRTQQEDSAVYLCASSPEPGGISTDTQYFGPGTRLTVL.

CDR3 region: CASSPPSGGRHEQFF. This rearrangement joins TRBV13 to TRBJ2-1; the D gene TCRdb calls, TRBD1, cannot be checked with no DNA. This CDR3 has 15 amino acids. CDR1 and CDR2 (germline): PRHDT, FYEKMQ (reference sequence).

The chain has TRBV16 and TRBJ2-7; no DNA is available, so the TRBD2 call from TCRdb remains unchecked. The CDR3 is made up of 14 amino acids. Germline assignment: CDR1 KGHSY and CDR2 FQNENV. The CDR3 here is CASSQSGPEYEQYF. The complete variable domain, with remaining parts taken from reference TRBV16 and TRBJ2-7, reads GEEVAQTPKHLVRGEGQKAKLYCAPIKGHSYVFWYQQVLKNEFKFLISFQNENVFDETGMPKERFSAKCLPNSPCSLEIQATKLEDSAVYFCASSQSGPEYEQYFGPGTRLTVT.

V is TRBV6-1 and J is TRBJ2-2; TCRdb returns TRBD2, unconfirmable since there is no DNA. Germline CDR1 is MNHNS and CDR2 is SASEGT. There are 16 residues in the CDR3. The CDR3 loop reads CARPYRPHFGTGELFF.

V is TRBV6-5 and J is TRBJ2-2; there is no DNA to check the TCRdb D call of TRBD2. The CDR3 runs to 14 residues. Germline CDR1 MNHEY, CDR2 SVGAGI. Here the CDR3 reads CASSSTGWEGELFF.